This is a list of T cell receptor beta chains from one sample in a study of blood T cell repertoires in COVID-19. Profiled with immunoSEQ multiplex PCR; TCRdb holds only in-frame clones, not every one. The sample contains 150,000 to 200,000 clones, roughly 84% of which appear only once. Sequencing used PBMCs or T cells enriched from blood (not recorded which). Receptors were obtained from a woman in her forties or fifties who had recovered from COVID-19. Both conserved end residues are part of each CDR3. Fields, in order: V gene, J gene, clone size, D gene, CDR3 DNA, CDR3 protein. The D gene is left open where the match is weak. Only part of the rows carry a size: once, few, many, or a class if the clone is expanded.

TRBV19,TRBJ1-1,.,TRBD1,TGTGCCAGTAGTATTGTGGGACAGGGGAACACTGAAGCTTTCTTT,CASSIVGQGNTEAFF
TRBV29-1,TRBJ1-6,.,TRBD1,TGCAGCGTTGGTGGGACAGACTATAATTCACCCCTCCACTTT,CSVGGTDYNSPLHF
TRBV5-1,TRBJ1-3,.,.,TGCGCCAGCAGCTTGGGGCAGGGCGGTGGAAACACCATATATTTT,CASSLGQGGGNTIYF
TRBV28,TRBJ1-2,.,.,TGTGCCAGCAGTCGGGGGGTCTGGAACTATGGCTACACCTTC,CASSRGVWNYGYTF
TRBV28,TRBJ1-2,once,TRBD1,TGTGCCAGCAGCCCACCCCGACAGGGGGCGAACTATGGCTACACCTTC,CASSPPRQGANYGYTF
TRBV11-2,TRBJ2-7,.,.,TGTGCCAGCAGTCAGACACTCACCTCCTACGAGCAGTACTTC,CASSQTLTSYEQYF
TRBV7-2,TRBJ1-2,.,.,TGTGCCAGCAGCCTCCGGGGAGGGTATCAAGACTATGGCTACACCTTC,CASSLRGGYQDYGYTF
TRBV18,TRBJ2-1,.,.,TGTGCCACCGCGGGGCAGGGTTGGAATGAGCAGTTCTTC,CATAGQGWNEQFF
TRBV18,TRBJ2-2,.,.,TGTGCCAGCTCACCAACAGGGTATTTCGGGGAGCTGTTTTTT,CASSPTGYFGELFF
TRBV7-3,TRBJ1-3,.,.,TGTGCCAGCAGCTTAGCGGCCGGAAACACCATATATTTT,CASSLAAGNTIYF
TRBV2,TRBJ2-7,.,.,TGTGCCAGCCGGCAGGCGCCCCCCGAGCAGTACTTC,CASRQAPPEQYF
TRBV19,TRBJ2-7,few,.,TGTGCCAGTGGAAAGGGGGGGTCCGAGCAGTACTTC,CASGKGGSEQYF
TRBV11-2,TRBJ1-5,.,TRBD1,TGTGTCAGCAGCTTAGAAATTTCTGGTACAGGGGGACAGCCCCAGCATTTT,CVSSLEISGTGGQPQHF
TRBV30,TRBJ2-2,.,TRBD2,TGTGCCTGGCAGGGACTAGCGGGTAAAACCGGGGAGCTGTTTTTT,CAWQGLAGKTGELFF
TRBV18,TRBJ2-1,.,.,TGTGCCAGCTCACCACCGGAGACGATGGGAGGAGAGCAGTTCTTC,CASSPPETMGGEQFF
TRBV7-8,TRBJ2-1,.,.,TGTGCCAGCAGCCCTAGAATGGGTGAGCAGTTCTTC,CASSPRMGEQFF
TRBV6-5,TRBJ1-1,.,.,TGTGCCAGCAGCGATACTCGGGTTGAAGCTTTCTTT,CASSDTRVEAFF
TRBV19,TRBJ2-1,.,.,TGTGCCAGTAGTATAGGGTCTGGGGGGAGCGCCTACAATGAGCAGTTCTTC,CASSIGSGGSAYNEQFF
TRBV13,TRBJ2-7,.,.,TGTGCCAGCAGCCCCCGGGGTGATTCCTACGAGCAGTACTTC,CASSPRGDSYEQYF
TRBV5-1,TRBJ2-7,.,TRBD2,TGCGCCAGCAGCTCCACGGGACTAGGGTCTTACGAGCAGTACTTC,CASSSTGLGSYEQYF
TRBV24-1,TRBJ2-5,once,TRBD2,TGTGCCACCAGTGATTTATCGGGAGCGGGGGAGACCCAGTACTTC,CATSDLSGAGETQYF
TRBV10-3,TRBJ1-6,.,TRBD1,TGTGCCATCAGTGAGCGGGACAGGGGTGATTCACCCCTCCACTTT,CAISERDRGDSPLHF
TRBV5-1,TRBJ2-1,.,TRBD2,TGCGCCAGCAGCTTGGGAACTAGCGGGAACAATGAGCAGTTCTTC,CASSLGTSGNNEQFF
TRBV5-6,TRBJ1-1,.,.,TGTGCCAGCAGCCGGCCGGGCGGGGTAAGCGGAGCTTTCTTT,CASSRPGGVSGAFF
TRBV25-1,TRBJ2-3,.,.,TGTGCCAGCAGTGAACTAGCAGCGAATTCGCTTAGCACAGATACGCAGTATTTT,CASSELAANSLSTDTQYF
TRBV25-1,TRBJ2-2,.,.,TGTGCCAGCAGCCCGGGGTGGGTGGAGCTGTTTTTT,CASSPGWVELFF
TRBV7-8,TRBJ2-7,few,TRBD1,TGTGCCAGCAGCCAGACGACAGGGCCCTACGAGCAGTACTTC,CASSQTTGPYEQYF
TRBV6-5,TRBJ2-2,.,.,TGTGCCAGCGGAACAGGATACAACACCGGGGAGCTGTTTTTT,CASGTGYNTGELFF
TRBV9,TRBJ2-7,few,TRBD2,TGTGCCAGCAGCTCGGTCCCGGCGGGAGGGCGTCAGTACTTC,CASSSVPAGGRQYF
TRBV27,TRBJ2-6,.,.,TGTGCCAGCAGTTTATTCAAGAGCTCTGGGGCCAACGTCCTGACTTTC,CASSLFKSSGANVLTF
TRBV28,TRBJ2-7,.,.,TGTGCCAGCAGTTTAGAGGGCTACGAGCAGTACTTC,CASSLEGYEQYF
TRBV30,TRBJ2-2,.,TRBD2,TGTGCCTGGAGTGTACGGCCTAGCGGGAGATCCGGCACCGGGGAGCTGTTTTTT,CAWSVRPSGRSGTGELFF
TRBV3-1/TRBV3-2,TRBJ2-4,once,.,TGTGCCAGCAGCCAAGCGGCCGGAGGAGCGGGTGTGGACATTCAGTACTTC,CASSQAAGGAGVDIQYF
TRBV12-5,TRBJ1-5,.,TRBD1,TGTGCTAGTGGTTTGGTTAGGGGACAGGGGGCGAGTAGCAATCAGCCCCAGCATTTT,CASGLVRGQGASSNQPQHF
TRBV24-1,TRBJ2-2,few,.,TGTGCCACCAGTCGCAGGGCCCCTGGGACCGGGGAGCTGTTTTTT,CATSRRAPGTGELFF
TRBV5-5,TRBJ1-4,.,.,TGTGCCAGCAGCTTGGGGCAGGTTGAAAAACTGTTTTTT,CASSLGQVEKLFF
TRBV7-9,TRBJ2-3,.,.,TGTGCCAGCAGCAACAAGGATACGCAGTATTTT,CASSNKDTQYF
TRBV14,TRBJ2-5,.,TRBD2,TGTGCCAGCAGCAAAGGGACTAAAGCACAAGAGACCCAGTACTTC,CASSKGTKAQETQYF
TRBV12-5,TRBJ1-1,once,.,TGTGCTAGTGGCCCTACCGGGGCTTTCTTT,CASGPTGAFF
TRBV2,TRBJ2-1,.,.,TGTGCCAGCAGTTATAGCGCGGGGTACAATGAGCAGTTCTTC,CASSYSAGYNEQFF
TRBV5-1,TRBJ1-2,.,.,TGCGCCAGCAGCCCCCTGAGCACGCACGATTATGGCTACACCTTC,CASSPLSTHDYGYTF
TRBV24-1,TRBJ2-3,.,TRBD1,TGTGCCACCAGTGATTTGTCCGGGACAGCAGTCACAGATACGCAGTATTTT,CATSDLSGTAVTDTQYF
TRBV6-5,TRBJ2-1,.,TRBD2,TGTGCCAGCAGTTACGGTAGCGGGGGTGGGTACAATGAGCAGTTCTTC,CASSYGSGGGYNEQFF
TRBV20-1,TRBJ2-7,.,.,TGCAGTGGGGGGCAGACCTACGAGCAGTACTTC,CSGGQTYEQYF
TRBV7-9,TRBJ1-2,.,.,TGTGCCAGCACCGTCGGTTCGGGGGTGGATGGCTACACCTTC,CASTVGSGVDGYTF
TRBV24-1,TRBJ2-2,.,TRBD1,TGTGCCACCAGAGGGGGCCCCGGGGAGCTGTTTTTT,CATRGGPGELFF
TRBV7-9,TRBJ2-3,.,.,TGTGCCAGCAGCTTACTGGGCCGACTAGATGCAGATACGCAGTATTTT,CASSLLGRLDADTQYF
TRBV10-3,TRBJ2-2,.,.,TGTGCCATCAGTGAAATGACGGCGGATTCTGGGGAGCTGTTTTTT,CAISEMTADSGELFF
TRBV6-5,TRBJ2-4,.,.,TGTGCCAGCAGGAGCAGGGGCGGAAACATTCAGTACTTC,CASRSRGGNIQYF
TRBV3-1/TRBV3-2,TRBJ1-1,.,TRBD1,TGTGCCAGCCTCGGGAGGGGGCAGAACACTGAAGCTTTCTTT,CASLGRGQNTEAFF
TRBV5-6,TRBJ2-3,.,TRBD1,TGTGCCAGCAGCAAAACCGGGGACAGGCGACTCACAGATACGCAGTATTTT,CASSKTGDRRLTDTQYF
TRBV11-2,TRBJ1-2,once,.,TGTGCCAGCAGCTTCCGAGTAGACAGTCCCGTTGGCTACACCTTC,CASSFRVDSPVGYTF
TRBV11-2,TRBJ2-3,.,.,TGTGCCAGCAGCTTACTCTCCCCCACAGATACGCAGTATTTT,CASSLLSPTDTQYF
TRBV6-1,TRBJ2-7,.,TRBD1,TGTGCCAGCAGTGAAACCCCGGGACAGGGGGCTGGCGAGCAGTACTTC,CASSETPGQGAGEQYF
TRBV30,TRBJ1-2,.,TRBD1,TGTGCCTGGGAGGGGGACAGGGGACACTATGGCTACACCTTC,CAWEGDRGHYGYTF
TRBV9,TRBJ1-1,.,TRBD1,TGTGCCAGCAGCCCCACGGACAGGGCGGGTGAAGCTTTCTTT,CASSPTDRAGEAFF
TRBV29-1,TRBJ2-1,.,.,TGCAGCGTCGAAAGAACAGGGTTGGGACAGTTCTTC,CSVERTGLGQFF
TRBV18,TRBJ2-2,.,TRBD1,TGTGCCAGCTCACAACCCGGGACAGGGACCGGGGAGCTGTTTTTT,CASSQPGTGTGELFF
TRBV6-2/TRBV6-3,TRBJ2-3,.,TRBD2,TGTGCCAGCAGTTACTCTAGCGGGAGCACAGATACGCAGTATTTT,CASSYSSGSTDTQYF